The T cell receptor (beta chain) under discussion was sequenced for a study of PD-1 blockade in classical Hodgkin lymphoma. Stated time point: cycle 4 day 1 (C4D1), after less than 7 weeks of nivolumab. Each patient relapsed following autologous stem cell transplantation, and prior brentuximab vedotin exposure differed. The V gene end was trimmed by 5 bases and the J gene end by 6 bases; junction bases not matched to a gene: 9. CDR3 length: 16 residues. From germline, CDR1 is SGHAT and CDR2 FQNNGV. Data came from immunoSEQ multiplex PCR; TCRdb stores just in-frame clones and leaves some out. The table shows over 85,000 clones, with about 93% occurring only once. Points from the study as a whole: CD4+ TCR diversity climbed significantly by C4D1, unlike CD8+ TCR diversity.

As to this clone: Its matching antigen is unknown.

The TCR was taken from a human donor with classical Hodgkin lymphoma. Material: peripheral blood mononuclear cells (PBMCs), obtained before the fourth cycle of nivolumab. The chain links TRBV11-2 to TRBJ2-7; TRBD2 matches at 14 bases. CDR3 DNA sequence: TGTGCCAGCAGCCCGATGGGACTAGCGGGAGTGCTCGAGCAGTACTTC. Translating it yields CASSPMGLAGVLEQYF.